The rows below give T cell receptor beta chains drawn from one sample of a study of cytomegalovirus exposure and HLA in healthy donors. Clones were read by immunoSEQ multiplex PCR, and TCRdb kept only the in-frame ones, dropping some. This table holds about 120,000 clones, around 76% found once. What was sequenced was PBMCs. Source of these receptors: a man aged 30-40 years in good health and CMV-seropositive. Both conserved end residues are part of each CDR3. D genes are given only for firm matches. Part of the rows lack a size; the others show once, few, many or a class for expanded clones.

NA,NA,TRBV7-8,TRBJ1-1,TGTGCCAGCAGCTTCGCGGGGGTGAACACTGAAGCTTTCTTT,CASSFAGVNTEAFF
few,TRBD1,TRBV6-6,TRBJ1-5,TGTGCCAGCAGCCCCACCGCGACAGGGGGCTTTCAGCCCCAGCATTTT,CASSPTATGGFQPQHF
NA,NA,TRBV7-2,TRBJ1-2,TGTGCCAGCAGCTTAATATCATGGGGGGAATATGGCTACACCTTC,CASSLISWGEYGYTF
NA,TRBD1,TRBV7-7,TRBJ2-2,TGTGCTAGCAGCTCTTGGACAGGGGCCGCCGGGGAGCTGTTTTTT,CASSSWTGAAGELFF
NA,NA,TRBV7-6,TRBJ2-7,TGTGCCAGCAGCCAATTGGACAGCTCCTACGAGCAGTACTTC,CASSQLDSSYEQYF
few,NA,TRBV7-8,TRBJ1-6,TGTGCCAGCAGCAGACAGGAAAATAATTCACCCCTCCACTTT,CASSRQENNSPLHF
NA,NA,TRBV2,TRBJ1-5,TGTGCCAGCAGTGAAGCACAGTTAAATCAGCCCCAGCATTTT,CASSEAQLNQPQHF
few,NA,TRBV7-3,TRBJ2-1,TGTGCCAGCAGCCTAACCCCGGGGAGGATGTACAATGAGCAGTTCTTC,CASSLTPGRMYNEQFF
NA,NA,TRBV6-4,TRBJ2-7,TGTGCCAGCAGTGACTCGAGGGGGGGGGCAGTCGAGCAGTACTTC,CASSDSRGGAVEQYF
NA,NA,TRBV27,TRBJ2-1,TGTGCCAGCATAGCAGTGGCTCCCTACAATGAGCAGTTCTTC,CASIAVAPYNEQFF
NA,NA,TRBV11-2,TRBJ2-1,TGTGCCAGCAGAAGCGCCTCCTACAATGAGCAGTTCTTC,CASRSASYNEQFF
NA,NA,TRBV9,TRBJ2-2,TGTGCCAGCAGAGACGGGACAACGAACACCGGGGAGCTGTTTTTT,CASRDGTTNTGELFF
NA,TRBD2,TRBV27,TRBJ2-3,TGTGCCAGCAGTTGGGGACTAGCGGGGGAGTCCTTCGATACGCAGTATTTT,CASSWGLAGESFDTQYF
NA,NA,TRBV7-6,TRBJ1-2,TGTGCCAGCAGCCCCCTGGCGCAGGCCCACTATGGCTACACCTTC,CASSPLAQAHYGYTF
NA,NA,TRBV11-2,TRBJ2-5,TGTGCCAGCACCGCCGGGGTTGGAGAGACCCAGTACTTC,CASTAGVGETQYF
NA,TRBD1,TRBV18,TRBJ2-2,TGTGCCAGCTCCAACGGACAGGGTTCCGGGGAGCTGTTTTTT,CASSNGQGSGELFF
NA,NA,TRBV7-2,TRBJ2-7,TGTGCCAGCAGCTTAGGGGCGTCCGAGCAGTACTTC,CASSLGASEQYF
NA,TRBD1,TRBV25-1,TRBJ2-5,TGTGCCAGCAGTGGGACAGGGTGGAAGACCCAGTACTTC,CASSGTGWKTQYF
NA,NA,TRBV11-2,TRBJ2-2,TGTGCCAGCAGCCCCCGGGACAACCACCCCACCGGGGAGCTGTTTTTT,CASSPRDNHPTGELFF
NA,TRBD1,TRBV4-2,TRBJ2-7,TGTGCCAGCAGCCAAGAGACTTGGACAGGGGTCCAGGAGCAGTACTTC,CASSQETWTGVQEQYF
NA,TRBD2,TRBV27,TRBJ2-7,TGTGCCAGCAGTCGGACTAGCGGGGATCCCTACGAGCAGTACTTC,CASSRTSGDPYEQYF
NA,NA,TRBV11-2,TRBJ1-1,TGTGCCGGCAGCTTAGGCGGGACTGAAGCTTTCTTT,CAGSLGGTEAFF
NA,NA,TRBV9,TRBJ1-3,TGTGCCAGCAGCCGGAATACCGGGACAATTGGAAACACCATATATTTT,CASSRNTGTIGNTIYF
NA,NA,TRBV4-3,TRBJ1-4,TGCGCCAGCAGCCAGAGTGGGGGGCGGGGGGAAAAACTGTTTTTT,CASSQSGGRGEKLFF
few,NA,TRBV5-6,TRBJ2-1,TGTGCCAGCAGCTTGGATGGACAGCAGAATGAGCAGTTCTTC,CASSLDGQQNEQFF
NA,NA,TRBV28,TRBJ1-5,TGTGCCAGCAGTTTGGCTTCCAGGTTAAATCAGCCCCAGCATTTT,CASSLASRLNQPQHF
NA,NA,TRBV5-8,TRBJ2-7,TGTGCCAGCAGCTTGGGGTGGACAGTTGGGTACGAGCAGTACTTC,CASSLGWTVGYEQYF
NA,TRBD1,TRBV25-1,TRBJ2-1,TGTGCCAGCAGTGCCCCCACAGGGGGCAATGAGCAGTTCTTC,CASSAPTGGNEQFF
once,NA,TRBV27,TRBJ2-2,TGTGCCAGCAGTTGGGGGGAAGGGACCGGGGAGCTGTTTTTT,CASSWGEGTGELFF
NA,NA,TRBV2,TRBJ1-2,TGTGCCAGCAGTGATGGACAGTTCCTCTATGGCTACACCTTC,CASSDGQFLYGYTF
few,NA,TRBV7-6,TRBJ2-5,TGTGCCAGCAGCTTGTTTACAGGGCGACAAGAGACCCAGTACTTC,CASSLFTGRQETQYF
NA,NA,TRBV6-4,TRBJ1-5,TGTGCCAGCAGCGTTGACTCAGTGGGGGCCAGCAATCAGCCCCAGCATTTT,CASSVDSVGASNQPQHF
NA,NA,TRBV6-5,TRBJ1-1,TGTGCCAGCGGGCGACCGAACACTGAAGCTTTCTTT,CASGRPNTEAFF
once,NA,TRBV18,TRBJ2-1,TGTGCCAGCTCACCACCGGCTAGCGCCAGGGTTGGAGAGCAGTTCTTC,CASSPPASARVGEQFF
NA,NA,TRBV10-2,TRBJ2-7,TGCGCCAGCAGCGTATCGGGGTTGGGCGAGCAGTACTTC,CASSVSGLGEQYF
NA,NA,TRBV5-6,TRBJ1-2,TGTGCCAGCAGCTTGGCGGGGGAAGGCTACACCTTC,CASSLAGEGYTF
once,NA,TRBV7-9,TRBJ2-5,TGTGCCAGCAGCTTAGTAGGAGGGCAGTACCAAGAGACCCAGTACTTC,CASSLVGGQYQETQYF
NA,NA,TRBV4-3,TRBJ2-3,TGCGCCAGCAGCCATGGGGGGGGGCAGGGAGATACGCAGTATTTT,CASSHGGGQGDTQYF
NA,TRBD1,TRBV28,TRBJ1-5,TGTGCCACGACAGGGGGCAATCAGCCCCAGCATTTT,CATTGGNQPQHF
once,TRBD2,TRBV28,TRBJ2-3,TGTGCCAGTACCAGCGGGGGCGTTAGCACAGATACGCAGTATTTT,CASTSGGVSTDTQYF
few,NA,TRBV9,TRBJ2-7,TGTGCCAGCAGCGTAGCTGGGCTAGAGGGCTACGAGCAGTACTTC,CASSVAGLEGYEQYF
once,TRBD2,TRBV28,TRBJ2-7,TGTGCCAGCAGTTTAGCCCGGGGGGGCCCCTACGAGCAGTACTTC,CASSLARGGPYEQYF
few,NA,TRBV5-8,TRBJ1-4,TGTGCCAGCAGCTTGAGTACAGGGCGGTTTGAGGAAAAACTGTTTTTT,CASSLSTGRFEEKLFF
NA,TRBD2,TRBV15,TRBJ2-3,TGTGCCACCAGCAGAGATCTCAGCGGGGCCTTTGATACGCAGTATTTT,CATSRDLSGAFDTQYF
NA,TRBD1,TRBV7-2,TRBJ1-2,TGTGCCAGCAGCTTACCCCCGGGACAGGGGTATGGCTACACCTTC,CASSLPPGQGYGYTF
once,NA,TRBV2,TRBJ2-5,TGTGCCAGCAAGCTCCGGGACACAATCCAAGAGACCCAGTACTTC,CASKLRDTIQETQYF
NA,NA,TRBV4-3,TRBJ1-2,TGCGCCAGCAGCCAAGAGGGCAGGGGTAAGGATGGCTACACCTTC,CASSQEGRGKDGYTF
NA,TRBD2,TRBV5-8,TRBJ2-7,TGTGCCAGCAGATCTACTAGCGGGGGCTACTACGAGCAGTACTTC,CASRSTSGGYYEQYF
NA,NA,TRBV6-6,TRBJ1-1,TGTGCCAGCACCCAGGTGAACACTGAAGCTTTCTTT,CASTQVNTEAFF
NA,TRBD1,TRBV30,TRBJ2-5,TGTGCCTGGGTCCCAGTCCCCGGGACAGGGCCTGAGCAGTACTTC,CAWVPVPGTGPEQYF
NA,TRBD1,TRBV7-3,TRBJ1-6,TGTGCCAGCAGCTTGGGACAGGGATCCTCACCCCTCCACTTT,CASSLGQGSSPLHF